The clone carrying this TCR beta chain was found once. Its antigen remains unidentified. This CDR3 spans 16 amino acids. CDR1 is SGHDN and CDR2 is FVKESK in the germline V gene. Trimming took 2 bases from V and 0 from J, leaving 12 bases between them. The data belong to a study of shared clonotypes between healthy human individuals. Study in general: Each donor's CD4 naive and CD4 memory cells filled three plates apiece, CD8 naive two, and CD8 memory one. Study-level points and caveats: Generation of non-shared clonotypes was less probable than generation of clonotypes shared by all four donors. Clonotype sharing across several donors was observed for around 4.5% of naive CD4 clonotypes.

In the original processing: There were no quality scores in the junction-only immunoSEQ sequences, so filtering differed. Sequenced by immunoSEQ multiplex PCR; TCRdb stores in-frame clones only, minus some. V and J calls plus clone size are reproduced from that table; the DNA served to infer D and trimming. The sample lists under 2.5 million clones, roughly 90% seen once, with more than 0.35% in the top ten. The chain is built from TRBV14 and TRBJ2-3, with a weak D call TRBD2 (6 bases). The receptor's source is a man between 18 and 29 years old in good health. Some clones in this sample may be carry-over from other donors' samples. Sequenced input: naive CD4+ T cells from PBMCs. Subset meaning: CD45RA+ positively selected. CDR3 in amino acids: CASSQKLAASTDTQYF. The CDR3 DNA reads TGTGCCAGCAGCCAAAAACTAGCAGCTAGCACAGATACGCAGTATTTT. The full variable domain, in which reference TRBV14 and TRBJ2-3 provide the parts outside the CDR3, is EAGVTQFPSHSVIEKGQTVTLRCDPISGHDNLYWYRRVMGKEIKFLLHFVKESKQDESGMPNNRFLAERTGGTYSTLKVQPAELEDSGVYFCASSQKLAASTDTQYFGPGTRLTVL.